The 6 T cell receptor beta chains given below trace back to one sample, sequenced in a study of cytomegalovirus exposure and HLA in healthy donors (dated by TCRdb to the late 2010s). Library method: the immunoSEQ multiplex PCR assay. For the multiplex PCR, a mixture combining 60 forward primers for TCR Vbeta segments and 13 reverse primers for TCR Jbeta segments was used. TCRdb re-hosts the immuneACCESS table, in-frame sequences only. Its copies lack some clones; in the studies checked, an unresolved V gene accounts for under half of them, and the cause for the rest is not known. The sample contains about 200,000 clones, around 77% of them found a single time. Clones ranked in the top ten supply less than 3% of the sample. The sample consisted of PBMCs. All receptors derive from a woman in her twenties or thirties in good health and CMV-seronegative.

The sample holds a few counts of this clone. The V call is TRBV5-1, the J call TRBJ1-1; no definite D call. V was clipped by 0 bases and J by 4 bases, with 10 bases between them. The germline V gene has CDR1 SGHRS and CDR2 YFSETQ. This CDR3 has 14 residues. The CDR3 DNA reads TGCGCCAGCAGCTTGGATAGTGAGGGCACTGAAGCTTTCTTT. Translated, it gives CASSLDSEGTEAFF.

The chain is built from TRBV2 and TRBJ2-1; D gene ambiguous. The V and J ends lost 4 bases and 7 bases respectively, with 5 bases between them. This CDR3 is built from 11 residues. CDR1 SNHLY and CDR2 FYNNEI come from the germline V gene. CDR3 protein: CASSAVNEQFF. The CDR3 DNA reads TGTGCCAGCAGTGCAGTGAATGAGCAGTTCTTC.

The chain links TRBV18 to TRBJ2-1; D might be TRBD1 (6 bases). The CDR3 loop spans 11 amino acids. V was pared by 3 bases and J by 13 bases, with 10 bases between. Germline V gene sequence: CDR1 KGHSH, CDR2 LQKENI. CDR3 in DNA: TGTGCCAGCTCACCTGTGGGACACCAGTTCTTC. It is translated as CASSPVGHQFF.

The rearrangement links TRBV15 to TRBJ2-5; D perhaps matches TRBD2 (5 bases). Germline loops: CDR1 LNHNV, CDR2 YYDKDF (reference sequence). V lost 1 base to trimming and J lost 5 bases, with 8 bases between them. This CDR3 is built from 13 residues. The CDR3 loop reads CATSRAGVETQYF. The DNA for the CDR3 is TGTGCCACCAGCAGAGCCGGGGTGGAGACCCAGTACTTC.

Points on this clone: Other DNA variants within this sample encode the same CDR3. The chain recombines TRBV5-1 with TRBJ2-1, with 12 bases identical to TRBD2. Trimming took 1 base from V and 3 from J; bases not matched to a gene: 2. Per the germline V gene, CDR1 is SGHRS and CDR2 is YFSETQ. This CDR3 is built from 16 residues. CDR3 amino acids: CASSLRLAGDYNEQFF. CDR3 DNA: TGCGCCAGCAGCTTGCGACTAGCGGGAGACTACAATGAGCAGTTCTTC.

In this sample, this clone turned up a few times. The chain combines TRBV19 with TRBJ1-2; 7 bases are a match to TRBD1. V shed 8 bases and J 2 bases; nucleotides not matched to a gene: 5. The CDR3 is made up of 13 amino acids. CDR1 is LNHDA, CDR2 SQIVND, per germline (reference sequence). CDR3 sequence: CASPGQRNYGYTF. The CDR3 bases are TGTGCCAGTCCGGGACAGAGAAACTATGGCTACACCTTC.